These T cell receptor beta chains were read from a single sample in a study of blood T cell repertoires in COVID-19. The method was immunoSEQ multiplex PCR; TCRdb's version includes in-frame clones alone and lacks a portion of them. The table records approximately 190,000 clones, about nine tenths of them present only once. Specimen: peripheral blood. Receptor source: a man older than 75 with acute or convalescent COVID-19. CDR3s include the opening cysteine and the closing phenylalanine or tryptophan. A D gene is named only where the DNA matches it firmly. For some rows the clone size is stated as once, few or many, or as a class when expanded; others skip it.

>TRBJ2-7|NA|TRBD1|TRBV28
TGTGCCAGCAGCCGGCCGGGACAGGGGGCTTACGAGCAGTACTTC
CASSRPGQGAYEQYF
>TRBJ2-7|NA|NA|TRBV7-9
TGTGCCAGCAGCAACACCTACGAGCAGTACTTC
CASSNTYEQYF
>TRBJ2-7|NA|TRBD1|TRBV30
TGTGCCTGGAGCACAGACAGGGGGTTCTCCTACGAGCAGTACTTC
CAWSTDRGFSYEQYF
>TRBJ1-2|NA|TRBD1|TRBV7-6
TGTGCCAGCAGCCCGTCCGACAGGGATTATGGCTACACCTTC
CASSPSDRDYGYTF
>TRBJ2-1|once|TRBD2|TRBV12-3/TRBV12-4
TGTGCCAGCAAGGGGAGGGGAGGCAATGAGCAGTTCTTC
CASKGRGGNEQFF
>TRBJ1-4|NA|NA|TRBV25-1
TGTGCCAGCAGTGAATATGGAGGGGCTAATGAAAAACTGTTTTTT
CASSEYGGANEKLFF
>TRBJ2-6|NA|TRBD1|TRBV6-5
TGTGCCAGCAGGGCACAGGGGGCTGGGGCCAACGTCCTGACTTTC
CASRAQGAGANVLTF
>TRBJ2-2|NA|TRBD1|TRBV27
TGTGCCAGCAGAGGGACAGTAAACACCGGGGAGCTGTTTTTT
CASRGTVNTGELFF
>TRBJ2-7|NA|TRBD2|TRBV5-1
TGCGCCAGCAGCTTGGGGTCGGTGGGGCTAGCGGACATCGGGAGCTTCGAGCAGTACTTC
CASSLGSVGLADIGSFEQYF
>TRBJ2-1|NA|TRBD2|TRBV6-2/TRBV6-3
TGTGCCAGCAGTTACAGCGGGAGGGCTAATGAGCAGTTCTTC
CASSYSGRANEQFF
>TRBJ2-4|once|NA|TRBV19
TGTGCCAGTAGCTTTCGCGCTTCTGGGGGCGAACTAGCCAAAAACATTCAGTACTTC
CASSFRASGGELAKNIQYF
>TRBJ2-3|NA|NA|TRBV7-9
TGTGCCAGCAGCTTAGGGCTAGTTTTCTCAGATACGCAGTATTTT
CASSLGLVFSDTQYF
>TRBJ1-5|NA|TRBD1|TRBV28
TGTGCCAGCAGCCAGGACAGGGCGGTTCAGCCCCAGCATTTT
CASSQDRAVQPQHF
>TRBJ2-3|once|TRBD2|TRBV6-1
TGTGCCAGCAGTGAAGCTCGAGCGGGGAGCACAGATACGCAGTATTTT
CASSEARAGSTDTQYF
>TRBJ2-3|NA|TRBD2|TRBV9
TGTGCCAGCAGCGTAGCTGGGACTAGCAGGGCAGATACGCAGTATTTT
CASSVAGTSRADTQYF
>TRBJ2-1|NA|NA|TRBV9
TGTGCCAGCAGCGTAGGCTCGCGTTATGAGCAGTTCTTC
CASSVGSRYEQFF
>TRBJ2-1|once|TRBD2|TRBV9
TGTGCCAGCAGCCCGAGGACTAGCGGGAGGATCAATGAGCAGTTCTTC
CASSPRTSGRINEQFF
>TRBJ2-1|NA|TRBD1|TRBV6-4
TGTGCCAGCAGCCGGAGTGTAGACAGGGTCAACAATGAGCAGTTCTTC
CASSRSVDRVNNEQFF
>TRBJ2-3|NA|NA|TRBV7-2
TGTGCCAGCAGCCCCCTCGGAGGCCCCACAGATACGCAGTATTTT
CASSPLGGPTDTQYF
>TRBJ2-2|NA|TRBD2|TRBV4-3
TGCGCCAGCAGCCAAGATCTGGGCGGGAGGGAGCCTGGGGAGCTGTTTTTT
CASSQDLGGREPGELFF
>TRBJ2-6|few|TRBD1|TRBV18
TGTGCCAGCTCAACCCGACAGGGTAGATCTGGGGCCAACGTCCTGACTTTC
CASSTRQGRSGANVLTF
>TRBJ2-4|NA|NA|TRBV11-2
TGTGCCAGCAGCTTAGCGGAGAAAAACATTCAGTACTTC
CASSLAEKNIQYF
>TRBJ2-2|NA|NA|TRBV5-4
TGTGCCAGCAGCTTTGGGGGGTCGATGACCGGGGAGCTGTTTTTT
CASSFGGSMTGELFF
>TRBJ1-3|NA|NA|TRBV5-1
TGCGCCAGCAGCCTGGGACACAGCAGCTCTGGAAACACCATATATTTT
CASSLGHSSSGNTIYF
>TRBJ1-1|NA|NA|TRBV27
TGTGCCAGCAGTATCCAAGGGAGTATGAACACTGAAGCTTTCTTT
CASSIQGSMNTEAFF
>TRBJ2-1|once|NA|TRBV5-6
TGTGCCAGCAGCTTGGTCGGGGGAGTTCCGTACAATGAGCAGTTCTTC
CASSLVGGVPYNEQFF
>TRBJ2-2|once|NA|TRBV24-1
TGTGCCGTAGCTAGCGACCTAGGTGTGCTGTTTTTT
CAVASDLGVLFF
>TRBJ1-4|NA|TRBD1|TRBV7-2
TGTGCCAGCAGCTGGGGACAGGGGACTGAAAAACTGTTTTTT
CASSWGQGTEKLFF
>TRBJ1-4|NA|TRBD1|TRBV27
TGTGCCAGCAGTTCCCCCGGGACAGGGAACGAAAAACTGTTTTTT
CASSSPGTGNEKLFF
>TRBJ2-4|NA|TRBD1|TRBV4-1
TGCGCCAGCAGCCATCAACAGGGGGATAAAAACATTCAGTACTTC
CASSHQQGDKNIQYF
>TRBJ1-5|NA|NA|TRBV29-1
TGCAGCGTTAGGGGGAGCAATCAGCCCCAGCATTTT
CSVRGSNQPQHF
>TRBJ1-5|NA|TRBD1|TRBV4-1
TGCGCCAGCAGCCAAGTAAGGGGGCTTCAGCCCCAGCATTTT
CASSQVRGLQPQHF
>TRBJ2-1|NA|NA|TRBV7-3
TGTGCCAGCAGCTTGGGAGCGAAAAATGAGCAGTTCTTC
CASSLGAKNEQFF
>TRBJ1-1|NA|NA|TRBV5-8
TGTGCCAGCAGCCCGTCAGTGAACACTGAAGCTTTCTTT
CASSPSVNTEAFF
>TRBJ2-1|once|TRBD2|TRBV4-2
TGTGCCAGCAGCCCCGGGACTAGCGGTTACAATGAGCAGTTCTTC
CASSPGTSGYNEQFF
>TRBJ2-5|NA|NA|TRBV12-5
TGTGCTAGTGGTCCCTTTTACAGGGAGTCCCAAGAGACCCAGTACTTC
CASGPFYRESQETQYF
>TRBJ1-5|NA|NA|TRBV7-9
TGTGCCAGCAGCTTAGACAGTTTGCAGCCCCAGCATTTT
CASSLDSLQPQHF
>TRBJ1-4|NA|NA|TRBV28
TGTGCCAGCAGCACAGCCCCGTCAGTAGATGAAAAACTGTTTTTT
CASSTAPSVDEKLFF
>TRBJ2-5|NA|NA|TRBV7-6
TGTGCCAGCAGCTTAGTACCCCGGGAACAAGAGACCCAGTACTTC
CASSLVPREQETQYF
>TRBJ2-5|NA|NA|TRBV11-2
TGTGCCAGCAGCCCTGGCGGAACCCTTAAAGAGACCCAGTACTTC
CASSPGGTLKETQYF
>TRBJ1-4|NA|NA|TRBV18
TGTGCCAGCTCATCGACGGGGGGCCTTAATGAAAAACTGTTTTTT
CASSSTGGLNEKLFF
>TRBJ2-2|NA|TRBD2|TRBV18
TGTGCCAGCTCATCGAGACTAGCGGAGTACACCGGGGAGCTGTTTTTT
CASSSRLAEYTGELFF
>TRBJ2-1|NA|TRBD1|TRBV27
TGTGCCAGCAACTCCGGGGACAGGGTGGGGATCGATGAGCAGTTCTTC
CASNSGDRVGIDEQFF